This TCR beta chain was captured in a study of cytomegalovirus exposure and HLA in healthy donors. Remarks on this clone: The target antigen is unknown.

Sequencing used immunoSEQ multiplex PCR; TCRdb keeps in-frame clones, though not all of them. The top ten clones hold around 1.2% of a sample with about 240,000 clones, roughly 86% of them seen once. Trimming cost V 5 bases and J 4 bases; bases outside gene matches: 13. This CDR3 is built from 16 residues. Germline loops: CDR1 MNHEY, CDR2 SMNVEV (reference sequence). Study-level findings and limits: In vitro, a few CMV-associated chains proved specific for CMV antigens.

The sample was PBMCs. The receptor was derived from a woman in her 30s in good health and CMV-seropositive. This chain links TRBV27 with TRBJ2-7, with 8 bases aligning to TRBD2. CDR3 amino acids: CASSLRGASGFYEQYF. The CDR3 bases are TGTGCCAGCAGTCTACGTGGGGCTAGCGGGTTTTACGAGCAGTACTTC.